Shown below are 16 T cell receptor beta chains from a single sample sequenced in a study of shared clonotypes between healthy human individuals. Using immunoSEQ multiplex PCR, the repertoire was profiled, and TCRdb retains in-frame clones only, with some absent. Here the sample spans some 2 million clones, around 95% being singletons. Sequences were obtained from naive CD4+ T cells sorted from blood. Subset described: CD45RA+ positively selected. Receptors originate from a man between 18 and 29 years old in good health.

The chain has TRBV9 and TRBJ1-2, with TRBD1 matching 9 bases. Per germline, CDR1 SGDLS and CDR2 YYNGEE. Losses at the gene ends were 3 bases for V and 4 bases for J; bases not matched to a gene: 7. The CDR3 is made up of 15 amino acids. DNA for the CDR3: TGTGCCAGCAGCGCCCAAGTGACAGGGGGCTATGGCTACACCTTC. Its protein product is CASSAQVTGGYGYTF. The full variable domain, rest sourced from reference TRBV9 and TRBJ1-2, is DSGVTQTPKHLITATGQRVTLRCSPRSGDLSVYWYQQSLDQGLQFLIQYYNGEERAKGNILERFSAQQFPDLHSELNLSSLELGDSALYFCASSAQVTGGYGYTFGSGTRLTVV.

The rearrangement joins TRBV29-1 to TRBJ1-2; no clear D. Germline values: CDR1 SQVTM, CDR2 ANQGSEA. V was clipped by 8 bases and J by 7 bases, with 23 bases between them. The CDR3 runs 14 residues. CDR3 sequence: CSPRRVTRGFGYTF. The CDR3, as DNA: TGCAGCCCTAGACGGGTAACACGAGGTTTTGGCTACACCTTC.

J is TRBJ2-7 and V is TRBV6-5; no definite D call. Trimming pared 2 bases from V and 3 bases from J, leaving 14 bases between. The germline CDR1 and CDR2 sequences are MNHEY and SVGAGI. The CDR3 has 15 amino acids. CDR3 coding DNA: TGTGCCAGCAGTTACCGGGCCCGGACGGGCTACGAGCAGTACTTC. It translates to CASSYRARTGYEQYF.

The J gene is TRBJ2-2, the V gene TRBV5-1, with TRBD1 matching over 9 bases. Germline V gene data show CDR1 as SGHRS and CDR2 as YFSETQ. The V segment lost 2 bases and the J segment 4 bases; nucleotides outside the gene matches: 6. The length of the CDR3 is 16 residues. This CDR3 reads CASSFAGQGITGELFF. In DNA, the CDR3 is TGCGCCAGCAGCTTTGCGGGACAGGGCATCACCGGGGAGCTGTTTTTT.

The rearrangement uses TRBV19 and TRBJ1-5; 7 nucleotides agree with TRBD1. Germline trimming cut 9 bases from V and 5 bases from J; bases unmatched to any gene: 13. Looked up from germline, CDR1 is LNHDA and CDR2 is SQIVND (reference sequence). This CDR3 region has 15 residues. The CDR3 region is CASRTGWQGHQPQHF. The CDR3 bases are TGTGCCAGCCGGACAGGTTGGCAGGGGCATCAGCCCCAGCATTTT. Drawing the rest from reference TRBV19 and TRBJ1-5, the complete variable domain is DGGITQSPKYLFRKEGQNVTLSCEQNLNHDAMYWYRQDPGQGLRLIYYSQIVNDFQKGDIAEGYSVSREKKESFPLTVTSAQKNPTAFYLCASRTGWQGHQPQHFGDGTRLSIL.

The chain combines TRBV5-6 with TRBJ1-3; 9 bases are a match to TRBD1. CDR1 and CDR2 (germline): SGHDT, YYEEEE. This CDR3 spans 15 amino acids. V shed 2 bases, J shed 4 bases, and the junction held 4 bases outside the gene matches. Written as DNA, the CDR3 is TGTGCCAGCAGCTTACTTACAGGGGGCGGAAACACCATATATTTT. Amino acids: CASSLLTGGGNTIYF.

This chain links TRBV6-5 with TRBJ1-1; a possible D gene is TRBD1 (5 bases). V lost 6 bases and J lost 2, with 10 bases in between. The CDR3 has 13 residues. CDR1 is MNHEY, CDR2 SVGAGI, per germline. CDR3 sequence (DNA): TGTGCCAGCAGCCTTGACAGTAACACTGAAGCTTTCTTT. Translation gives CASSLDSNTEAFF.

This clone was observed once. The chain is built from TRBV28 and TRBJ1-5; no definite D call. Germline CDR1 and CDR2: MDHEN and SYDVKM. This CDR3 is built from 12 residues. Trimming removed 6 bases from V and 5 bases from J, with 8 bases in between. CDR3 nucleotides: TGTGCCAGCAGCCGACCCGATCAGCCCCAGCATTTT. It codes for CASSRPDQPQHF.

The chain joins TRBV5-1 to TRBJ2-7, with D possibly matching TRBD2 (6 bases). Trimming shortened V by 4 bases and J by 3 bases, and 14 bases separated the two germline ends. CDR1 and CDR2 (germline): SGHRS, YFSETQ. The length of the CDR3 is 14 residues. CDR3 loop: CASSPRDLDYEQYF. The CDR3 bases are TGCGCCAGCAGCCCCCGGGACTTGGACTACGAGCAGTACTTC.

This chain joins TRBV10-3 and TRBJ1-4; D unresolved. CDR3 length: 17 amino acids. The germline V and J ends were trimmed by 5 bases and 0 bases, with 16 bases remaining between them. CDR1 is ENHRY, CDR2 SYGVKD, per germline. CDR3 DNA: TGTGCCATCAGTCCCAGCGGGAGGCACACAACTAATGAAAAACTGTTTTTT. Encoded protein: CAISPSGRHTTNEKLFF.

CDR3 in amino acids: CAWSVNFPGLAANEQFF. Written as DNA, the CDR3 is TGTGCCTGGAGTGTAAATTTTCCCGGACTAGCGGCCAATGAGCAGTTCTTC. This chain joins TRBV30 and TRBJ2-1, with 10 bases fitting TRBD2. The V and J ends lost 0 bases and 6 bases, in that order; junction bases with no gene match: 11. Germline V gives CDR1 GTSNPN, CDR2 SVGIG (reference sequence). This CDR3 region has 17 residues.

The chain has TRBV2 and TRBJ2-3; TRBD2 matches at 7 bases. The V gene's germline CDR1 is SNHLY and CDR2 FYNNEI. The V segment lost 5 bases and the J segment 6 bases; nucleotides outside the gene matches: 8. The CDR3 runs 14 residues. The CDR3 sequence is CASSLGGNSDTQYF. DNA for the CDR3: TGTGCCAGCAGTCTGGGAGGGAATTCGGATACGCAGTATTTT.

The chain uses TRBV19 and TRBJ2-5; maybe TRBD2 (5 bases). Trimming pared 4 bases from V and 2 bases from J, leaving 14 bases between. Germline V gives CDR1 LNHDA, CDR2 SQIVND (reference sequence). The CDR3 has 15 amino acids. CDR3 region: CASSNRGLSQETQYF. The CDR3 DNA reads as TGTGCCAGTAGTAACCGAGGACTTTCTCAAGAGACCCAGTACTTC.

The chain is built from TRBV5-4 and TRBJ2-3, with no clear D. Looked up from germline, CDR1 is SGHNT and CDR2 is YYREEE (reference sequence). V was clipped by 5 bases and J by 4 bases, with 5 bases between them. The CDR3 is 11 residues long. CDR3 sequence: CASSRSDTQYF. CDR3 coding DNA: TGTGCCAGCAGTCGGTCAGATACGCAGTATTTT.

The chain uses TRBV5-1 and TRBJ2-7; D could derive from TRBD1 or TRBD2 (5 bases each). V was trimmed by 2 bases and J by 2 bases, leaving 14 bases between them. The CDR3 has 15 amino acids. Looked up from germline, CDR1 is SGHRS and CDR2 is YFSETQ. The chain's CDR3 is CASSLDQMGAYEQYF. In DNA form, the CDR3 reads TGCGCCAGCAGCTTAGACCAGATGGGGGCCTACGAGCAGTACTTC. Using reference TRBV5-1 and TRBJ2-7 for the parts outside the CDR3, the full variable domain is KAGVTQTPRYLIKTRGQQVTLSCSPISGHRSVSWYQQTPGQGLQFLFEYFSETQRNKGNFPGRFSGRQFSNSRSEMNVSTLELGDSALYLCASSLDQMGAYEQYFGPGTRLTVT.

The chain carries TRBV6-5 and TRBJ2-7; D possibly uses TRBD1 or TRBD2 (5 bases each). Germline CDR1 MNHEY, CDR2 SVGAGI. The CDR3 runs to 14 residues. V was shortened by 4 bases and J by 2 bases, with 12 bases between the two germline ends. The CDR3 DNA follows: TGTGCCAGCAGTTCCGGGACCGCACCCTACGAGCAGTACTTC. This codes for CASSSGTAPYEQYF.